Listed below are T cell receptor beta chains from one sample, sequenced in a study of long-term antiretroviral therapy in people with HIV. Sequenced by immunoSEQ multiplex PCR; TCRdb stores in-frame clones only, minus some. Here the sample spans some 28,000 clones, about 95% being singletons. Sequences were derived from unsorted PBMCs, sampled around 6 years after starting antiretroviral therapy. These receptor sequences come from a young man with HIV. Each CDR3 is given with its conserved first and last residue.

v_gene	len	j_gene	CDR3aa
TRBV4-3	16	TRBJ2-3	CASSQEPSGGTDTQYF
TRBV5-1	15	TRBJ1-2	CASSKRQGADYGYTF
TRBV4-1	14	TRBJ1-6	CASSLRHPNSPLHF
TRBV5-6	12	TRBJ2-1	CASSLAFDEQFF
TRBV9	16	TRBJ1-1	CASSVRDSSSCTEAFF
TRBV27	15	TRBJ2-4	CASSGVELAKNIQYF
TRBV27	15	TRBJ2-1	CASSLLGTAYNEQFF
TRBV7-7	13	TRBJ2-5	CASSPDRKETQYF
TRBV4-1	15	TRBJ1-5	CASSQAEYSNQPQHF
TRBV2	16	TRBJ1-2	CASSGRVLGQNYGYTF
TRBV4-1	13	TRBJ1-2	CASSPLRGGGYTF
TRBV7-9	14	TRBJ2-1	CASSLPAGRNEQFF
TRBV15	13	TRBJ2-1	CASGGQGNNEQFF
TRBV10-3	14	TRBJ2-1	CAISRENPYNEQFF
TRBV7-9	15	TRBJ2-3	CASRGTSGTTDTQYF
TRBV5-1	18	TRBJ1-3	CASSLPGQRSGFGNTIYF
TRBV6-4	15	TRBJ1-4	CASSPGRGENEKLFF
TRBV5-8	13	TRBJ2-7	CASSLGRDYEQYF
TRBV21-1	14	TRBJ1-1	CASSKDRDRPEAFF
TRBV28	16	TRBJ1-1	CASSIRSTGLNTEAFF
TRBV12-2	15	TRBJ2-3	CASRYQLAEVDTQYF
TRBV7-9	16	TRBJ2-7	CASSSRLAGGLYEQYF
TRBV25-1	14	TRBJ2-3	CASSEYRGTDTQYF
TRBV6-8	20	TRBJ2-7	CASSYRRRQGDGYRSYEQYF
TRBV27	15	TRBJ2-7	CASSLSSISSYEQYF
TRBV4-2	22	TRBJ2-7	CASSQGLGTGGRLAGVSYEQYF
TRBV7-8	11	TRBJ2-1	CASSLHNEQFF
TRBV30	16	TRBJ1-6	CAWDAQGLISNSPLHF
TRBV5-6	12	TRBJ1-6	CASSLNRPPLHF
TRBV5-4	13	TRBJ2-7	CASSLDNNYEQYF
TRBV11-3	14	TRBJ2-5	CASSGRGAGETQYF
TRBV5-1	14	TRBJ2-3	CASSWGGVGDTQYF
TRBV14	16	TRBJ2-1	CASSQGRLAAYNEQFF
TRBV6-1	16	TRBJ2-5	CASSESGGSGGETQYF